One sample yielded the 30 T cell receptor beta chains listed below, sequenced in a study of cytomegalovirus exposure and HLA in healthy donors. The primer mix had 60 Vbeta and 13 Jbeta primers. The repertoire was sequenced with immunoSEQ multiplex PCR; TCRdb's copy has only in-frame clones and lacks some. The sample yields 170,000 or so clones, 65% to 80% seen once. The specimen was PBMCs. These receptors were taken from a woman aged 40 to 55 in good health and CMV-seronegative.

The rearrangement links TRBV6-5 to TRBJ2-5; D gene uncertain. The CDR3 is 14 residues long. Trimming shortened V by 0 bases and J by 9 bases, and 14 bases separated the two germline ends. Germline V gene sequence: CDR1 MNHEY, CDR2 SVGAGI. Here the CDR3 DNA reads TGTGCCAGCAGTTACTCGAAGGTAGTTGAGGCCCAGTACTTC. Protein: CASSYSKVVEAQYF.

This rearrangement joins TRBV7-9 to TRBJ1-4; 10 bases agree with TRBD1. V was pared by 5 bases and J by 1 base, with 4 bases of the junction left unmatched. The CDR3 is 16 amino acids. CDR1 SEHNR and CDR2 FQNEAQ come from the germline V gene (reference sequence). CDR3 DNA: TGTGCCAGCAGCAGGGGGGACAGGGGAACTAATGAAAAACTGTTTTTT. It translates to CASSRGDRGTNEKLFF.

The CDR3 coding sequence is TGTGCCAGCAGTTATGGACAGGGAGCCTACAATGAGCAGTTCTTC. Translated, it gives CASSYGQGAYNEQFF. The chain couples TRBV27 to TRBJ2-1; TRBD1 agrees at 8 bases. The CDR3 sequence is 15 residues long. Per the germline V gene, CDR1 is MNHEY and CDR2 is SMNVEV (reference sequence). The V segment lost 4 bases and the J segment 2 bases; nucleotides outside the gene matches: 4.

For this clone: Other DNA sequences in the sample encode the same CDR3. The chain is built from TRBV29-1 and TRBJ1-1; a weak D match, TRBD1 (5 bases). Trimming shortened V by 5 bases and J by 1 base, and 14 bases separated the two germline ends. CDR3 length: 14 residues. Germline-derived CDR1 and CDR2 are SQVTM and ANQGSEA. CDR3 in DNA: TGCAGCGTTTTGTCAGGGCCCGAGAACACTGAAGCTTTCTTT. Amino acids: CSVLSGPENTEAFF.

J is TRBJ1-1 and V is TRBV30, with TRBD1 as a possible D gene (6 bases). The CDR3 runs to 14 residues. Between the trimmed V and J ends, which lost 0 bases and 3 bases, there was a span of 11 bases. Germline values: CDR1 GTSNPN, CDR2 SVGIG (reference sequence). The CDR3 sequence is CAWSVLRGYTEAFF. The CDR3 bases are TGTGCCTGGAGTGTGTTGAGGGGGTACACTGAAGCTTTCTTT.

The CDR3 DNA sequence: TGTGCCAGCAGTCGGGGTCTGAACACTGAAGCTTTCTTT. It codes for CASSRGLNTEAFF. This rearrangement joins TRBV6-5 to TRBJ1-1; D not resolved. The CDR3 runs 13 residues. V was pared by 5 bases and J by 0 bases, with 7 bases between. Germline V gene sequence: CDR1 MNHEY, CDR2 SVGAGI.

The chain couples TRBV7-8 to TRBJ2-7, with 10 bases lining up with TRBD2. From germline, CDR1 is SGHVS and CDR2 FQNEAQ. Trimming took 1 base from V and 0 from J; bases not matched to a gene: 3. This CDR3 spans 16 amino acids. CDR3 in amino acids: CASSLEGLASSYEQYF. CDR3 DNA: TGTGCCAGCAGCTTAGAGGGACTAGCGAGCTCCTACGAGCAGTACTTC.

The chain carries TRBV28 and TRBJ2-3; the D gene is possibly TRBD1 (6 bases). The germline gives CDR1 MDHEN, CDR2 SYDVKM. Trimming removed 2 bases from V and 6 bases from J, with 15 bases in between. This CDR3 spans 15 amino acids. CDR3 in amino acids: CASSLVQGRLDTQYF. In DNA form, the CDR3 reads TGTGCCAGCAGTTTAGTACAGGGTCGGTTGGATACGCAGTATTTT. Looking up the rest from reference TRBV28 and TRBJ2-3 gives the full variable domain: DVKVTQSSRYLVKRTGEKVFLECVQDMDHENMFWYRQDPGLGLRLIYFSYDVKMKEKGDIPEGYSVSREKKERFSLILESASTNQTSMYLCASSLVQGRLDTQYFGPGTRLTVL.

The V gene is TRBV2, the J gene TRBJ2-7; 12 positions match TRBD1. Looked up from germline, CDR1 is SNHLY and CDR2 is FYNNEI. Trimming took 4 bases from V and 6 from J; bases not matched to a gene: 7. The CDR3 spans 15 residues. CDR3 in DNA: TGTGCCAGCAGTGCCCAGGGACAGGGGGCCGGCGAGCAGTACTTC. Translation: CASSAQGQGAGEQYF.

The chain combines TRBV2 with TRBJ2-5; 16 bases are a match to TRBD2. Germline V gene lookup returns CDR1 SNHLY and CDR2 FYNNEI. The trim removed 7 bases at V and 5 bases at J, leaving 10 bases unmatched. This CDR3 spans 17 amino acids. CDR3 DNA sequence: TGTGCCAGCAACTCCGGGACTAGCGGGGGGGCAGAGGAGACCCAGTACTTC. This sequence encodes CASNSGTSGGAEETQYF.

V and J are TRBV11-2 and TRBJ2-7; no reliable D call. Trimming pared 3 bases from V and 2 bases from J, leaving 14 bases between. Germline-derived CDR1 and CDR2 are SGHAT and FQNNGV. This CDR3 has 15 amino acids. CDR3 nucleotides: TGTGCCAGCAGCTTTCGGGTAGCAAGTACCTACGAGCAGTACTTC. This gives the protein CASSFRVASTYEQYF.

The genes are TRBV10-3 and TRBJ2-2, with a weak D call TRBD2 (6 bases). V was cut by 4 bases and J by 4 bases, with 13 bases left in between. CDR1 is ENHRY and CDR2 is SYGVKD in the germline V gene. This CDR3 region has 15 residues. CDR3 residues: CAISGRDSTTGELFF. In DNA form, the CDR3 reads TGTGCCATCAGTGGTAGGGACTCCACCACCGGGGAGCTGTTTTTT.

The chain employs TRBV5-1 and TRBJ2-2, with 8 bases matching TRBD2. The CDR3 sequence is 15 residues long. V gave up 6 bases and J gave up 4 bases; unmatched junction bases: 8. Germline V CDR1 and CDR2: SGHRS, YFSETQ. The CDR3 reads CASIDPSGGTGELFF. The DNA for the CDR3 is TGCGCCAGCATCGACCCCAGCGGGGGCACCGGGGAGCTGTTTTTT. The full variable domain, with the rest looked up from reference TRBV5-1 and TRBJ2-2, is KAGVTQTPRYLIKTRGQQVTLSCSPISGHRSVSWYQQTPGQGLQFLFEYFSETQRNKGNFPGRFSGRQFSNSRSEMNVSTLELGDSALYLCASIDPSGGTGELFFGEGSRLTVL.

CDR3 sequence: CASSSRGVGEQFF. CDR3 bases: TGTGCCAGCAGCAGCCGGGGGGTTGGTGAGCAGTTCTTC. V usage is TRBV11-2 and J usage is TRBJ2-1; 7 nucleotides align to TRBD2. This CDR3 has 13 amino acids. The germline gives CDR1 SGHAT, CDR2 FQNNGV. V was pared by 5 bases and J by 9 bases, with 7 bases of the junction left unmatched.

The chain uses TRBV6-5 and TRBJ2-7; D possibly corresponds to TRBD1 (6 bases). The CDR3 loop spans 12 amino acids. Germline CDR1 is MNHEY and CDR2 is SVGAGI. Trimming stripped 5 bases from V and 11 bases from J, with 16 bases between. CDR3 loop: CASSTPDRREYF. CDR3 DNA: TGTGCCAGCAGTACCCCTGACAGGAGAGAGTACTTC.

J is TRBJ1-5 and V is TRBV27; D gene uncertain. The CDR3 has 14 residues. V lost 5 bases and J lost 3, with 11 bases in between. CDR1 MNHEY and CDR2 SMNVEV come from the germline V gene (reference sequence). Here the CDR3 DNA reads TGTGCCAGCAGTGTTTCGTCAGACAATCAGCCCCAGCATTTT. This translates into CASSVSSDNQPQHF.

This clone was counted only a few times. The rearrangement uses TRBV27 and TRBJ2-5; 14 bases fit TRBD2. The CDR3 covers 14 residues. Per the germline V gene, CDR1 is MNHEY and CDR2 is SMNVEV (reference sequence). J lost 7 bases, V lost 4 bases, and 2 bases had no gene match. The CDR3 nucleotides are TGTGCCAGCAGTTCGACTAGCGGGAGGGGGACCCAGTACTTC. Its translation is CASSSTSGRGTQYF.

This rearrangement joins TRBV5-1 to TRBJ2-5, with TRBD2 matching over 9 bases. TRBJ2-7 explains the end of the DNA better; the J call may be wrong. Germline lookup yields CDR1 SGHRS and CDR2 YFSETQ. The CDR3 covers 16 residues. The CDR3 DNA is TGCGCCAGCAGCTTGTTGGCGGGGGGGCTATCCTACGAGCAGTACTTC. It specifies CASSLLAGGLSYEQYF.

V usage is TRBV5-6 and J usage is TRBJ1-2, with a tentative D call TRBD1 (6 bases). This CDR3 contains 12 residues. CDR1 is SGHDT, CDR2 YYEEEE, per germline. Trimming left V 2 bases short and J 7 bases short, with 9 bases between. CDR3 sequence: CASSLGGRGYTF. In DNA form, the CDR3 reads TGTGCCAGCAGCTTAGGGGGACGTGGCTACACCTTC.

V is TRBV19 and J is TRBJ1-6; weak D call: TRBD1 (6 bases). CDR3 length equals 15 residues. In germline, CDR1 is LNHDA, CDR2 SQIVND (reference sequence). The V end lost 6 bases, the J end lost 7 bases, and 16 bases lay between the germline ends. Here the CDR3 DNA reads TGTGCCAGTAGCACCCATACAGGGAACAATTCACCCCTCCACTTT. It is translated as CASSTHTGNNSPLHF.

On this clone itself: This sample includes further DNA sequences coding for the same CDR3. This sequence joins TRBV5-1 and TRBJ1-5; no firm D call. This CDR3 has 17 amino acids. The germline V and J ends were trimmed by 1 base and 8 bases, with 22 bases remaining between them. Germline CDR1 SGHRS, CDR2 YFSETQ. CDR3 region: CASSLLVRVPREEPQHF. The DNA for the CDR3 is TGCGCCAGCAGCTTGCTAGTGCGCGTCCCTAGAGAAGAGCCCCAGCATTTT. The full variable domain, rest sourced from reference TRBV5-1 and TRBJ1-5, is KAGVTQTPRYLIKTRGQQVTLSCSPISGHRSVSWYQQTPGQGLQFLFEYFSETQRNKGNFPGRFSGRQFSNSRSEMNVSTLELGDSALYLCASSLLVRVPREEPQHFGDGTRLSIL.

This clone was counted a few times. The V call is TRBV5-1, the J call TRBJ1-1; the match to TRBD1 covers 12 bases. This CDR3 spans 16 amino acids. After removal of 0 bases from V and 4 bases from J, the junction contained 4 bases not matched to a gene. Germline V gene data show CDR1 as SGHRS and CDR2 as YFSETQ. The CDR3 spells CASSLAGQGAVTEAFF. The CDR3 coding sequence is TGCGCCAGCAGCTTGGCGGGACAGGGGGCGGTCACTGAAGCTTTCTTT. Using reference TRBV5-1 and TRBJ1-1 for the parts outside the CDR3, the full variable domain is KAGVTQTPRYLIKTRGQQVTLSCSPISGHRSVSWYQQTPGQGLQFLFEYFSETQRNKGNFPGRFSGRQFSNSRSEMNVSTLELGDSALYLCASSLAGQGAVTEAFFGQGTRLTVV.

In its sample, this clone was seen once. V gene TRBV9 combines with J gene TRBJ1-3, with D possibly matching TRBD1 (6 bases). V gave up 3 bases and J gave up 4 bases, with 17 bases separating them. CDR1 SGDLS and CDR2 YYNGEE come from the germline V gene. This CDR3 contains 16 residues. This CDR3 reads CASSAFVAGDGNTIYF. CDR3 DNA: TGTGCCAGCAGCGCTTTCGTGGCAGGGGACGGAAACACCATATATTTT. Full variable domain (remainder filled in from reference TRBV9 and TRBJ1-3): DSGVTQTPKHLITATGQRVTLRCSPRSGDLSVYWYQQSLDQGLQFLIQYYNGEERAKGNILERFSAQQFPDLHSELNLSSLELGDSALYFCASSAFVAGDGNTIYFGEGSWLTVV.

The V call is TRBV5-1, the J call TRBJ2-7; a weak D match, TRBD2 (5 bases). The CDR3 is made up of 15 amino acids. Germline V CDR1 and CDR2: SGHRS, YFSETQ. V shed 2 bases and J shed 0 bases, with 12 bases lying between them. In nucleotides, the CDR3 is TGCGCCAGCAGCTTACTAGACGGAACCTCCTACGAGCAGTACTTC. Amino acid sequence: CASSLLDGTSYEQYF.

The rearrangement uses TRBV6-5 and TRBJ1-4; 9 bases map to TRBD1. Germline CDR1 MNHEY, CDR2 SVGAGI. Unmatched junction bases numbered 2, after V lost 2 bases and J lost 7 bases. The length of the CDR3 is 14 residues. CDR3 sequence reads: CASSYGTGREKLFF. The CDR3 DNA follows: TGTGCCAGCAGTTACGGGACAGGGCGTGAAAAACTGTTTTTT.

This clone appeared a single time. The CDR3 nucleotides are TGTGCCAGCAGTGGGACCGGGACAGGGTACTACGAGCAGTACTTC. Its protein product is CASSGTGTGYYEQYF. This chain connects TRBV25-1 to TRBJ2-7, with 9 bases matching TRBD1. This CDR3 comprises 15 residues. Germline loops: CDR1 MGHDK, CDR2 SYGVNS. V shed 4 bases, J shed 3 bases, and the junction held 7 bases outside the gene matches.

This clone was seen just once. This chain joins TRBV30 and TRBJ2-5, with a tentative D call TRBD1 (6 bases). Germline V gene lookup returns CDR1 GTSNPN and CDR2 SVGIG (reference sequence). The CDR3 length is 14 residues. Trimming left V 3 bases short and J 3 bases short, with 14 bases between. The CDR3 DNA sequence: TGTGCCTGGAGCAACGGGGCAGGGGAAGAGACCCAGTACTTC. This gives the protein CAWSNGAGEETQYF.

The chain carries TRBV9 and TRBJ2-1, with D unclear. Germline loops: CDR1 SGDLS, CDR2 YYNGEE. V lost 4 bases, J lost 0 bases, and 14 bases lay in between. This CDR3 contains 16 residues. CDR3 protein: CASSTARTNSYNEQFF. The DNA for the CDR3 is TGTGCCAGCAGCACCGCCCGAACTAACTCCTACAATGAGCAGTTCTTC.

J is TRBJ1-6 and V is TRBV30, with a weak D call TRBD1 (5 bases). Germline lookup yields CDR1 GTSNPN and CDR2 SVGIG (reference sequence). The CDR3 spans 13 residues. The V and J ends lost 5 bases and 8 bases respectively, with 13 bases between them. In DNA form, the CDR3 reads TGTGCCTGGGGAGGGGAGAAGGATTCACCCCTCCACTTT. As protein: CAWGGEKDSPLHF.

This clone was detected only once. CDR3 residues: CASSYSMGADKAFF. For the CDR3, the DNA is TGTGCCAGCAGTTACTCGATGGGTGCCGACAAAGCTTTCTTT. The chain uses TRBV27 and TRBJ1-1; no reliable D call. Trimming cost V 4 bases and J 9 bases, with 18 bases left between them. Germline loops: CDR1 MNHEY, CDR2 SMNVEV (reference sequence). The CDR3 is 14 residues long.